The clone carrying this T cell receptor beta chain came up a few times. The antigen remains unidentified. The data originate from a study of CD8 T cells in ankylosing spondylitis. MiXCR, run by TCRdb on the 5' RACE reads, gives a single entry per CDR3 protein. The repertoire has 800,000 to 900,000 distinct CDR3 sequences, 10% to 15% of them found once; the top ten carry approximately 0.46%. Overall study results and limits: Among TCR beta sequences, a motif of several highly homologous variants appeared characteristic of ankylosing spondylitis blood.

From germline, CDR1 is SGHRS and CDR2 YFSETQ. Trimming removed 4 bases from V and 4 bases from J; junction bases left unmatched: 5. This CDR3 is 14 amino acids long. The TCR originated in a male donor with ankylosing spondylitis. The sequencing sample was made of blood, either unsorted or a sorted T cell fraction (not recorded which). V usage is TRBV5-1 and J usage is TRBJ1-2, with 9 bases identical to TRBD1. The CDR3 protein is CASSKDRGLYGYTF. CDR3 nucleotide sequence: TGCGCCAGCAGCAAGGACAGGGGTCTCTATGGCTACACCTTC.